Shown below are 8 T cell receptor beta chains from a single sample sequenced in a study of lymphopenia after photon versus proton radiotherapy. Here immunoSEQ multiplex PCR was the method, and the copy in TCRdb shows in-frame clones only, minus some. The table shows some 29,000 clones, with 80% to 90% occurring only once. Specimen: peripheral blood, collected from a patient treated with proton-based radiotherapy. The source is a woman aged 55-69 years with cholangiocarcinoma. Some clones in this sample may be carry-over from other donors' samples.

This rearrangement joins TRBV2 to TRBJ1-3; TRBD1 agrees at 7 bases. The length of the CDR3 is 15 residues. The germline V gene encodes CDR1 SNHLY and CDR2 FYNNEI. After removal of 10 bases from V and 0 bases from J, the junction contained 9 bases not matched to a gene. The CDR3: CATSQQGSSGNTIYF. The DNA for the CDR3 is TGTGCCACCTCACAACAGGGGTCCTCTGGAAACACCATATATTTT.

The gene calls are TRBV4-2 and TRBJ2-2, with a possible D match to TRBD1 (6 bases). V dropped 2 bases and J dropped 2 bases, with 15 bases sitting between them. Germline CDR1 and CDR2: LGHNA and YNFKEQ. CDR3 length equals 17 residues. The CDR3 bases are TGTGCCAGCAGCCAATACCTGACAGGAGGAAACACCGGGGAGCTGTTTTTT. Translation: CASSQYLTGGNTGELFF.

This clone was detected only once. This chain links TRBV18 with TRBJ1-1, with D unresolved. The CDR3 runs to 12 residues. Between the trimmed V and J ends, which lost 3 bases and 0 bases, there was a span of 2 bases. Germline loops: CDR1 KGHSH, CDR2 LQKENI. In DNA, the CDR3 is TGTGCCAGCTCACCCCTGAACACTGAAGCTTTCTTT. Translated: CASSPLNTEAFF.

The rearrangement links TRBV7-2 to TRBJ2-3; no clear D gene. The germline V gene has CDR1 SGHTA and CDR2 FQGNSA. The CDR3 is 15 amino acids. V lost 5 bases to trimming and J lost 3 bases, with 15 bases between them. CDR3: CASSPRIAVTDTQYF. The DNA of the CDR3 is TGTGCCAGCAGCCCACGGATCGCCGTTACAGATACGCAGTATTTT.

The chain combines TRBV9 with TRBJ2-3; 8 bases map to TRBD2. The germline V gene has CDR1 SGDLS and CDR2 YYNGEE. After removal of 4 bases from V and 5 bases from J, the junction contained 12 bases not matched to a gene. The CDR3 is 16 amino acids. The CDR3, as DNA: TGTGCCAGCAGCTCCCGGGCAGCGGGAGAGGGAGATACGCAGTATTTT. This codes for CASSSRAAGEGDTQYF.

This rearrangement joins TRBV18 to TRBJ2-3; TRBD2 matches 9 bases. Germline CDR1 KGHSH, CDR2 LQKENI. Losses at the gene ends were 3 bases for V and 8 bases for J; bases not matched to a gene: 15. The CDR3 totals 17 residues. Written as DNA, the CDR3 is TGTGCCAGCTCACCGAGGAACCGGGTTAGCGGGGGATCTACGCAGTATTTT. This codes for CASSPRNRVSGGSTQYF.

This clone has only a few counts. The chain employs TRBV18 and TRBJ2-7; 10 bases align to TRBD1. The CDR3 length is 17 residues. The trim removed 6 bases at V and 1 base at J, leaving 12 bases unmatched. Per the germline V gene, CDR1 is KGHSH and CDR2 is LQKENI. DNA for the CDR3: TGTGCCAGCTCCCGGGAGACAGGGGGCGCTTCATCCTACGAGCAGTACTTC. It codes for CASSRETGGASSYEQYF.

V gene TRBV5-1 combines with J gene TRBJ2-5; D is perhaps TRBD1 (5 bases). The V end lost 3 bases, the J end lost 5 bases, and 14 bases lay between the germline ends. The CDR3 is made up of 14 amino acids. CDR1 is SGHRS, CDR2 YFSETQ, per germline. CDR3 sequence: CASSWAPGRETQYF. The CDR3 region has the DNA TGCGCCAGCAGCTGGGCCCCAGGGCGCGAGACCCAGTACTTC.